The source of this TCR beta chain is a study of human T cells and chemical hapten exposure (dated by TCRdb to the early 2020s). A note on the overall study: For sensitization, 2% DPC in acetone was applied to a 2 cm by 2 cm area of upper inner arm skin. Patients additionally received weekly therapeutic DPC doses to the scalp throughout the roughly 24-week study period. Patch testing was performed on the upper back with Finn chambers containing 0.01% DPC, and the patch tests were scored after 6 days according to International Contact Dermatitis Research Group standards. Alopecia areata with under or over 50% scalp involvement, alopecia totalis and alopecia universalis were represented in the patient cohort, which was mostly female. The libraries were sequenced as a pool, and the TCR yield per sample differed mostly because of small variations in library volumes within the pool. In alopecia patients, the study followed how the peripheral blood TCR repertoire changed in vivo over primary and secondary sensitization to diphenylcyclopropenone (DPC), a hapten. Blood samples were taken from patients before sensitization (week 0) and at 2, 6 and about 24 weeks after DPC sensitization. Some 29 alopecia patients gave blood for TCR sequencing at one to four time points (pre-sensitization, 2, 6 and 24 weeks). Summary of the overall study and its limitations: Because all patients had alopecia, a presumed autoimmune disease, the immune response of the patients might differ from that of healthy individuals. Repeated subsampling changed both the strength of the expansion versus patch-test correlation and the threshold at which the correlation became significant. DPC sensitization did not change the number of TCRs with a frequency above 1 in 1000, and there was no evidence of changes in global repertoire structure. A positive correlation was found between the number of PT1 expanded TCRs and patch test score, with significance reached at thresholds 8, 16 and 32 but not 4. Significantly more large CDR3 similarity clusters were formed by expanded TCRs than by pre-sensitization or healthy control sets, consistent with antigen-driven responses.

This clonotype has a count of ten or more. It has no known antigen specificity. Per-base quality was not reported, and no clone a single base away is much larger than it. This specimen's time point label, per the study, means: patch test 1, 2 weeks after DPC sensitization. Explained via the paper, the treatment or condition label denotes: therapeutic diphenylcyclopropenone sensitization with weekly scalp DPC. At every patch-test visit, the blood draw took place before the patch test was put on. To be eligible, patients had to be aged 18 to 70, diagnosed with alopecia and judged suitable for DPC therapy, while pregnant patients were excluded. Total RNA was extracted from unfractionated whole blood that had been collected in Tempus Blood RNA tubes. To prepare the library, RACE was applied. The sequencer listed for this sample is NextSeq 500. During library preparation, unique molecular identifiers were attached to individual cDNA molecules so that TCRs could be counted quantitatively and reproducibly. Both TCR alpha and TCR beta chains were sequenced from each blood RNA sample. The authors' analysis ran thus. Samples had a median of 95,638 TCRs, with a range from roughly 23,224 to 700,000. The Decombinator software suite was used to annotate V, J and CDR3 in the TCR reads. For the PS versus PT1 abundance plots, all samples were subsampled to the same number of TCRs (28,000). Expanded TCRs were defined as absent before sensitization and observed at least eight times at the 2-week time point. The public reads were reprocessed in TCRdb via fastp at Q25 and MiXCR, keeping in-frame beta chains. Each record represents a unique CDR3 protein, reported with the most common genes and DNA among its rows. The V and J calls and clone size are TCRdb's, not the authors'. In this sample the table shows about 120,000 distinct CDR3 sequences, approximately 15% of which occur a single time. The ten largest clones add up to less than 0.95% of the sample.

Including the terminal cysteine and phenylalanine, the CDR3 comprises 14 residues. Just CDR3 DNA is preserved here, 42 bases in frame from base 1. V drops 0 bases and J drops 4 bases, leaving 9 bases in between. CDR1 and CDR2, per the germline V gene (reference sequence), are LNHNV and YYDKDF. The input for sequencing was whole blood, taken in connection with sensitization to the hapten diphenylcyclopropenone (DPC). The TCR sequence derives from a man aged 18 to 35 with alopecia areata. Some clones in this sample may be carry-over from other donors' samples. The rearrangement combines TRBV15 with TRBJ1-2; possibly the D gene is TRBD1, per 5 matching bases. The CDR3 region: CATSREKGTYGYTF. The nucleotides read TGTGCCACCAGCAGAGAGAAGGGGACCTATGGCTACACCTTC. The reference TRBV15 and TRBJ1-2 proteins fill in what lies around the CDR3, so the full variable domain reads DAMVIQNPRYQVTQFGKPVTLSCSQTLNHNVMYWYQQKSSQAPKLLFHYYDKDFNNEADTPDNFQSRRPNTSFCFLDIRSPGLGDTAMYLCATSREKGTYGYTFGSGTRLTVV.